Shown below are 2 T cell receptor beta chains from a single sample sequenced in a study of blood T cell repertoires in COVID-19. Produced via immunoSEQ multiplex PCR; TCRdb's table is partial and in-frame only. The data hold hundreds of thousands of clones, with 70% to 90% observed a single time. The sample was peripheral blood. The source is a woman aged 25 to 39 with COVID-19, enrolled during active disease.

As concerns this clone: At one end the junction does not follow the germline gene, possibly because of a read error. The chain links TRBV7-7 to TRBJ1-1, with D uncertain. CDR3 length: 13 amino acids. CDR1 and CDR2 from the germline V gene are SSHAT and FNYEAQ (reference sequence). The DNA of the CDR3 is TGTGCTAGCAGCTTAAGGCGCGGTACAGAAGCTTTCTTT. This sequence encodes CASSLRRGTEAFF.

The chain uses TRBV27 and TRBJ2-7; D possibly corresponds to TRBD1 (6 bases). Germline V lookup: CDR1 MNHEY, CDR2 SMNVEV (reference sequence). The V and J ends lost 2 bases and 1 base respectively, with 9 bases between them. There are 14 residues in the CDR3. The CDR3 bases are TGTGCCAGCAGTTTAGCCGACAGGTCCTACGAGCAGTACTTC. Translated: CASSLADRSYEQYF.